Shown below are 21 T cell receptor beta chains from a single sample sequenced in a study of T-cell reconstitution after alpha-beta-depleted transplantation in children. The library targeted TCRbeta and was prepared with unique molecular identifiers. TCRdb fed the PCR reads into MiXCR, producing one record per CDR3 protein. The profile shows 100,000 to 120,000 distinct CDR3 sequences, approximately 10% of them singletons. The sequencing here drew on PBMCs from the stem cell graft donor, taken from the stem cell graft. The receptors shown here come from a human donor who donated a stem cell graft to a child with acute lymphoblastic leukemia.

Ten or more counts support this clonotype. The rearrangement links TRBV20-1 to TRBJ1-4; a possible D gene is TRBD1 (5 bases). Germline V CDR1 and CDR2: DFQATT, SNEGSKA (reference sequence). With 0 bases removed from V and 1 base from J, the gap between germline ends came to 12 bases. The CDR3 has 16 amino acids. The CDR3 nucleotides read TGCAGTGCTAGAGAAGGCAGGGCCGTAACTAATGAAAAACTGTTTTTT. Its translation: CSAREGRAVTNEKLFF.

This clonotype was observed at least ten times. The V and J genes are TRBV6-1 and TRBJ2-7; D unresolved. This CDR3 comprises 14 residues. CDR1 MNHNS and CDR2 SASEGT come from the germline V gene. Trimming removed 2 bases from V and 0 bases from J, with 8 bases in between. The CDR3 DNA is TGTGCCAGCAGTGAATCCCGGTACTCCTACGAGCAGTACTTC. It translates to CASSESRYSYEQYF.

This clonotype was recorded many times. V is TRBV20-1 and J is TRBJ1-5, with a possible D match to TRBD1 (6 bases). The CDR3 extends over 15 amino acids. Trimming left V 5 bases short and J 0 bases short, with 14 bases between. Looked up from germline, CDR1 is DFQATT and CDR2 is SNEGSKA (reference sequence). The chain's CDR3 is CSAGGGGDSNQPQHF. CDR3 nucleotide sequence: TGCAGTGCTGGGGGAGGGGGAGATAGCAATCAGCCCCAGCATTTT.

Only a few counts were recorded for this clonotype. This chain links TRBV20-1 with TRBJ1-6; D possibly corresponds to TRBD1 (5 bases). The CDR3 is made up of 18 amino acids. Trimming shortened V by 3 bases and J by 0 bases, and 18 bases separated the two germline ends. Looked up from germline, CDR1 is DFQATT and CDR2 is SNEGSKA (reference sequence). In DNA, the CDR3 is TGCAGTGCTAGGGGGGGTCTAAGTACGAGCTCCTATAATTCACCCCTCCACTTT. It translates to CSARGGLSTSSYNSPLHF.

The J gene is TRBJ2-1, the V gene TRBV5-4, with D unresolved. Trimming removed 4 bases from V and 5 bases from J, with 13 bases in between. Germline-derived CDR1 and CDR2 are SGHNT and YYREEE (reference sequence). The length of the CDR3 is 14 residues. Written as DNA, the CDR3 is TGTGCCAGCAGCCTCGACTCATACGACAATGAGCAGTTCTTC. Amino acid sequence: CASSLDSYDNEQFF.

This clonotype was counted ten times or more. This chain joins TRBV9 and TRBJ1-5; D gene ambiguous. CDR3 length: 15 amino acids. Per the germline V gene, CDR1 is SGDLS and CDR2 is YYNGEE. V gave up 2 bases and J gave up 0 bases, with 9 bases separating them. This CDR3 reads CASSVGVYSNQPQHF. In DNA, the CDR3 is TGTGCCAGCAGCGTCGGGGTTTATAGCAATCAGCCCCAGCATTTT.

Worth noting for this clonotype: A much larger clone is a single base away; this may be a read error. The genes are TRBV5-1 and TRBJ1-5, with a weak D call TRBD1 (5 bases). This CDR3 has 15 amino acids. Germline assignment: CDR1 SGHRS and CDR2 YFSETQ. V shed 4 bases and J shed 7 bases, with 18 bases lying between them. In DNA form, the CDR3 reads TGCGCCAGCAGCACAGGACGGGGTCCCAAACAGCCCCAGCATTTT. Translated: CASSTGRGPKQPQHF.

The CDR3 nucleotides are TGTGCCATCCCCGGGGGAGGTCAGCCCCAGCATTTT. Translation gives CAIPGGGQPQHF. This rearrangement joins TRBV6-5 to TRBJ1-5, with D possibly being TRBD1 (5 bases). Germline V gene lookup returns CDR1 MNHEY and CDR2 SVGAGI. CDR3 length: 12 residues. The ends were cut back, 10 bases at V and 6 bases at J, with 13 bases in the middle.

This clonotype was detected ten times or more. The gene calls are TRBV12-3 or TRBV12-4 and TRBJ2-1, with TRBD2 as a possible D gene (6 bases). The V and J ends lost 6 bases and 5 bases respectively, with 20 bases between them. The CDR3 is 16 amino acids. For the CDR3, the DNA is TGTGCCAGCAGCCCAACTAGCCCGGAGAGCGACAATGAGCAGTTCTTC. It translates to CASSPTSPESDNEQFF.

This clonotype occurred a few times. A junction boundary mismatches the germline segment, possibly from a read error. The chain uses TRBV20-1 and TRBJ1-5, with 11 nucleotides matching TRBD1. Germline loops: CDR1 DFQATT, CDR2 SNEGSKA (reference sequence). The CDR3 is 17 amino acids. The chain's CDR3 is CCATDPGTGGSNQPQHF. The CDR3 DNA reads TGCTGTGCTACGGATCCCGGGACAGGGGGTAGCAATCAGCCCCAGCATTTT.

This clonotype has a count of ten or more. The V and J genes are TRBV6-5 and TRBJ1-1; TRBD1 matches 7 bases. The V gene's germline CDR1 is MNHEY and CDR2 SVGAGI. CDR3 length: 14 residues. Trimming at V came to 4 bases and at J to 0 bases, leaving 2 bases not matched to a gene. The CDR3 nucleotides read TGTGCCAGCAGTTGGGGACAGCTGAACACTGAAGCTTTCTTT. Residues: CASSWGQLNTEAFF.

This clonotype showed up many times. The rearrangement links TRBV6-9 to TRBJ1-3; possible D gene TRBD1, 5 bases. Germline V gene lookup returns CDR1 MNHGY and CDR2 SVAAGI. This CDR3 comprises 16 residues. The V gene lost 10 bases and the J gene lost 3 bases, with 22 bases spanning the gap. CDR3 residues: CATQTAGKFGGNTIYF. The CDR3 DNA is TGTGCCACCCAAACTGCAGGGAAGTTCGGTGGAAACACCATATATTTT.

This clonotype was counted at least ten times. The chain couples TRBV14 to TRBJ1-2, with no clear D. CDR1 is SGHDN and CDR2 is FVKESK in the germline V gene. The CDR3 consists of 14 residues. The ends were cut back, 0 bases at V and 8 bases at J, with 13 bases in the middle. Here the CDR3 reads CASSQDMKAGGYTF. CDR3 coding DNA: TGTGCCAGCAGCCAAGATATGAAAGCTGGAGGCTACACCTTC.

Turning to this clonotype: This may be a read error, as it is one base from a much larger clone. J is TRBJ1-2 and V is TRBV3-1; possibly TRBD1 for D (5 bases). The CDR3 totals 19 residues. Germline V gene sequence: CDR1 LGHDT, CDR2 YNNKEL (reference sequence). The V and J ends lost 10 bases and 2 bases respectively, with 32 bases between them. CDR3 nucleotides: TGTGCCATCATCCTACCTCAGGGCCAATACGCTTACCCGAACTATGGCTACACCTTC. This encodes CAIILPQGQYAYPNYGYTF.

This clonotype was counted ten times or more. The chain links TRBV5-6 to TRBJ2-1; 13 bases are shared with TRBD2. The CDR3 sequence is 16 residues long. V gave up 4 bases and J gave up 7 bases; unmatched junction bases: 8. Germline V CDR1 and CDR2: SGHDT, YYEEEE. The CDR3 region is CASSPELAGGLNEQFF. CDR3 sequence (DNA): TGTGCCAGCAGCCCGGAACTAGCGGGGGGGCTTAATGAGCAGTTCTTC.

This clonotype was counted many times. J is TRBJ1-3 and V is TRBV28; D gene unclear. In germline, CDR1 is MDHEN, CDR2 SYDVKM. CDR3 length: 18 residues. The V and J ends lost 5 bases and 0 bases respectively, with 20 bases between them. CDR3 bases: TGTGCCAGCAGTCTTCCCAACATACAGAGCTACTCTGGAAACACCATATATTTT. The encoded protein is CASSLPNIQSYSGNTIYF.

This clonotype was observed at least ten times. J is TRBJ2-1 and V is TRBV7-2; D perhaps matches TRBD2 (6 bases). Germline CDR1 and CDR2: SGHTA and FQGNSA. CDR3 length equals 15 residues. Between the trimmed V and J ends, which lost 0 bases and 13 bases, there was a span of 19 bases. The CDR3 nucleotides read TGTGCCAGCAGCTTAGCCGGGGGTCCGATCGGGTCCCAGTTCTTC. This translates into CASSLAGGPIGSQFF.

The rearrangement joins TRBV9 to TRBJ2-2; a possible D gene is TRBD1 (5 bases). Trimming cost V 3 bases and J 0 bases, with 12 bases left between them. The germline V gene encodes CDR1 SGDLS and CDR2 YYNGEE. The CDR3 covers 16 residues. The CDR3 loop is CASSGRQHTNTGELFF. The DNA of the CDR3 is TGTGCCAGCAGCGGCCGACAGCACACGAACACCGGGGAGCTGTTTTTT.

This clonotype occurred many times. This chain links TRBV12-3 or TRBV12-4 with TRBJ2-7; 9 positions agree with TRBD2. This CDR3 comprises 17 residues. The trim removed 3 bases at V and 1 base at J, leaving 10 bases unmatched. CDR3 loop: CASSFRLAGEGSYEQYF. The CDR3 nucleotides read TGTGCCAGCAGTTTTAGGTTAGCGGGAGAGGGGTCCTACGAGCAGTACTTC.

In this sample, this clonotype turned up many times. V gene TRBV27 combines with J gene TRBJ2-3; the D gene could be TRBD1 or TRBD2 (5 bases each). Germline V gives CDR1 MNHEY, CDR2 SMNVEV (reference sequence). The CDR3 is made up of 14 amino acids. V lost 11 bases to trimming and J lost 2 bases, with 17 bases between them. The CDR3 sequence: CAARTGTYTDTQYF. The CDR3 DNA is TGTGCCGCCCGGACGGGGACCTACACAGATACGCAGTATTTT.

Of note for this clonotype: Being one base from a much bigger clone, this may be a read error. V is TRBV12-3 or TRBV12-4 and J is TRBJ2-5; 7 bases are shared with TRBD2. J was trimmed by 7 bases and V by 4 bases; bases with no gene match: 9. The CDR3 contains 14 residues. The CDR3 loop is CASSSTGGPVTQYF. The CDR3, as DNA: TGTGCCAGCAGTTCCACGGGGGGACCGGTGACCCAGTACTTC.